The entry that follows covers one T cell receptor beta chain sequence. As yet, its antigen is unknown. The CDR3 consists of 16 residues. V lost 0 bases, J lost 0 bases, and 0 bases stayed unmatched. Per germline, CDR1 MRHNA and CDR2 SNTAGT. The source of the sample is a study of PD-1 blockade in classical Hodgkin lymphoma. Study at large: Intravenous infusions of nivolumab 3 mg/kg reached patients every 2 weeks.

Findings and caveats of the study: It was among complete responders that baseline diversity resembled that of newly diagnosed patients. The study found that TCR diversity rose significantly by C4D1 in CD4+ but not CD8+ cells. Relative to healthy donors, newly diagnosed patients reportedly had lower baseline TCR diversity, which was reported as lower still in relapsed/refractory patients.

Each patient relapsed following autologous stem cell transplantation, and prior brentuximab vedotin exposure differed. Libraries were prepared by immunoSEQ multiplex PCR; TCRdb keeps only in-frame clonotypes and omits some of them. The repertoire holds about 22,000 clones, with 74% as singletons. This receptor was obtained from a human donor with classical Hodgkin lymphoma. This material consisted of peripheral blood mononuclear cells (PBMCs), taken at baseline. This sequence joins TRBV6-4 and TRBJ2-3; 10 nucleotides match TRBD2. CDR3 DNA sequence: TGTGCCAGCAGTGACTCGACTAGCGGGAGCACAGATACGCAGTATTTT. It translates to CASSDSTSGSTDTQYF.